One and the same sample provided the 22 T cell receptor beta chains below, sequenced in a study of shared clonotypes between healthy human individuals. TCRdb's copy holds only in-frame clones and misses some; the assay was immunoSEQ multiplex PCR. The sample consists of around 2,000,000 clones, around 96% of them appearing once. It was CD45RO-negative cells, positively selected for CCR7, that made up naive CD8 cells, with terminally differentiated effector memory CD45RA+ cells excluded. The sequencing input was naive CD8+ T cells sorted from blood. These TCRs come from a man between 18 and 35 years old in good health.

The chain recombines TRBV30 with TRBJ2-7; either TRBD1 or TRBD2 may fit D (5 bases each). Germline CDR1 is GTSNPN and CDR2 is SVGIG (reference sequence). The germline V and J ends were trimmed by 5 bases and 2 bases, with 16 bases remaining between them. There are 14 residues in the CDR3. The CDR3 loop reads CAWGEGPGTYEQYF. CDR3 nucleotides: TGTGCCTGGGGAGAGGGGCCAGGGACCTACGAGCAGTACTTC.

V gene TRBV29-1 combines with J gene TRBJ1-1, with 7 bases identical to TRBD1. The CDR3 has 13 amino acids. Germline-derived CDR1 and CDR2 are SQVTM and ANQGSEA. V trimming: 6 bases; J trimming: 2 bases; junction bases outside the gene matches: 6. The CDR3 loop is CSVIGGGNTEAFF. DNA of the CDR3: TGCAGCGTCATAGGGGGCGGAAACACTGAAGCTTTCTTT.

The chain is built from TRBV27 and TRBJ1-1; D is unclear. This CDR3 has 15 amino acids. V shed 3 bases and J shed 2 bases, with 13 bases lying between them. Germline V gene data show CDR1 as MNHEY and CDR2 as SMNVEV (reference sequence). Here the CDR3 reads CASSFVWPVNTEAFF. In nucleotides, the CDR3 is TGTGCCAGCAGTTTCGTGTGGCCGGTAAACACTGAAGCTTTCTTT.

V usage is TRBV6-1 and J usage is TRBJ2-7; the D call may be TRBD1 or TRBD2 (6 bases each). V lost 6 bases, J lost 4 bases, and 16 bases lay in between. The germline V gene has CDR1 MNHNS and CDR2 SASEGT. The CDR3 is 14 amino acids. DNA of the CDR3: TGTGCCAGCAGCCACCGATGGGGGGCTTACGAGCAGTACTTC. It yields the protein CASSHRWGAYEQYF.

This chain connects TRBV30 to TRBJ2-2; 10 positions match TRBD1. V lost 4 bases to trimming and J lost 4 bases; unmatched junction nucleotides: 9. The CDR3 covers 16 residues. From germline, CDR1 is GTSNPN and CDR2 SVGIG (reference sequence). The CDR3 reads CAWTDLGTGVTGELFF. The CDR3 coding sequence is TGTGCCTGGACCGATCTGGGGACAGGGGTCACCGGGGAGCTGTTTTTT.

The gene calls are TRBV5-4 and TRBJ2-1, with a weak D call TRBD1 (6 bases). The CDR3 is 14 amino acids. Germline lookup yields CDR1 SGHNT and CDR2 YYREEE (reference sequence). The germline V and J ends were trimmed by 4 bases and 5 bases, with 13 bases remaining between them. This CDR3 is CASSTGTLNNEQFF. The CDR3 DNA follows: TGTGCCAGCAGCACCGGGACACTGAACAATGAGCAGTTCTTC.

This chain joins TRBV27 and TRBJ2-7, with D unresolved. The CDR3 loop spans 14 amino acids. The V gene lost 5 bases and the J gene lost 4 bases, with 15 bases spanning the gap. Germline V gives CDR1 MNHEY, CDR2 SMNVEV (reference sequence). For the CDR3, the DNA is TGTGCCAGCAGTCTTCTCCCGGGCGGATACGAGCAGTACTTC. Translated: CASSLLPGGYEQYF.

This clone was detected only a few times. The chain combines TRBV4-1 with TRBJ1-5; 8 bases are a match to TRBD1. The trim removed 4 bases at V and 0 bases at J, leaving 2 bases unmatched. Germline-derived CDR1 and CDR2 are MGHRA and YSYEKL. This CDR3 comprises 15 residues. CDR3 loop: CASSLGTGSNQPQHF. The CDR3 DNA sequence: TGCGCCAGCAGCCTCGGGACAGGTAGCAATCAGCCCCAGCATTTT.

The V call is TRBV7-9, the J call TRBJ2-2; D is uncertain. CDR1 SEHNR and CDR2 FQNEAQ come from the germline V gene (reference sequence). Trimming took off 1 base at V and 3 bases at J, with 6 bases between the two ends. This CDR3 comprises 14 residues. The CDR3 nucleotides are TGTGCCAGCAGCTTAGTAGCAGACACCGGGGAGCTGTTTTTT. It specifies CASSLVADTGELFF. The full variable domain, its missing parts supplied by reference TRBV7-9 and TRBJ2-2, is DTGVSQNPRHKITKRGQNVTFRCDPISEHNRLYWYRQTLGQGPEFLTYFQNEAQLEKSRLLSDRFSAERPKGSFSTLEIQRTEQGDSAMYLCASSLVADTGELFFGEGSRLTVL.

The chain is built from TRBV10-3 and TRBJ2-7, with 9 bases lining up with TRBD2. V lost 11 bases and J lost 5; bases outside the gene matches: 13. The CDR3 runs to 14 residues. Per germline, CDR1 ENHRY and CDR2 SYGVKD. The CDR3 DNA is TGTGCCTCAGCCCCCGCGGGAGGGCCCCACGAGCAGTACTTC. Amino acids: CASAPAGGPHEQYF.

The chain carries TRBV6-5 and TRBJ1-3, with TRBD1 as a possible D gene (6 bases). The germline gives CDR1 MNHEY, CDR2 SVGAGI. The V gene lost 5 bases and the J gene lost 3 bases, with 8 bases spanning the gap. The CDR3 is made up of 13 amino acids. This chain's CDR3 is CASSPQGGNTIYF. The CDR3, as DNA: TGTGCCAGCAGTCCACAGGGTGGAAACACCATATATTTT.

This clone was counted a single time. V is TRBV6-5 and J is TRBJ2-7; perhaps TRBD1 as D (6 bases). CDR3 length: 14 amino acids. Germline values: CDR1 MNHEY, CDR2 SVGAGI. V was trimmed by 6 bases and J by 2 bases, leaving 14 bases between them. DNA of the CDR3: TGTGCCAGCAGCGTGACAGGTTACGCCTACGAGCAGTACTTC. Translating it yields CASSVTGYAYEQYF.

The chain is built from TRBV28 and TRBJ2-5, with D possibly TRBD2 on 5 matching bases. Germline V gives CDR1 MDHEN, CDR2 SYDVKM. The CDR3 spans 14 residues. The ends were cut back, 2 bases at V and 4 bases at J, with 11 bases in the middle. In DNA, the CDR3 is TGTGCCAGCAGTTTAAATCCTCGGGGAGAGACCCAGTACTTC. Translation gives CASSLNPRGETQYF.

This clone came up once. The J gene is TRBJ1-4, the V gene TRBV6-5; TRBD1 agrees at 9 bases. V lost 5 bases and J lost 7; bases outside the gene matches: 5. The germline CDR1 and CDR2 sequences are MNHEY and SVGAGI. The length of the CDR3 is 14 residues. CDR3 sequence (DNA): TGTGCCAGCAGTGCGACAGGGGGGGGTGAAAAACTGTTTTTT. It yields the protein CASSATGGGEKLFF.

The chain combines TRBV27 with TRBJ2-5, with TRBD2 matching 8 bases. V dropped 2 bases and J dropped 4; count of bases not matched to a gene: 9. The CDR3 is 16 amino acids. Germline lookup yields CDR1 MNHEY and CDR2 SMNVEV (reference sequence). The CDR3 sequence is CASSLKRLALGETQYF. CDR3 DNA: TGTGCCAGCAGTTTAAAGCGACTAGCGCTAGGAGAGACCCAGTACTTC.

V is TRBV4-1 and J is TRBJ2-7; D gene uncertain. Germline V gene data show CDR1 as MGHRA and CDR2 as YSYEKL. The CDR3 is 16 amino acids. With 0 bases removed from V and 3 bases from J, the gap between germline ends came to 15 bases. CDR3 sequence (DNA): TGCGCCAGCAGCCAAGATCCGACCTATCCTGGCTACGAGCAGTACTTC. Encoded protein: CASSQDPTYPGYEQYF.

The chain uses TRBV6-1 and TRBJ2-1; D is uncertain. The germline V gene has CDR1 MNHNS and CDR2 SASEGT. The CDR3 runs to 13 residues. The ends were cut back, 5 bases at V and 4 bases at J, with 9 bases in the middle. Here the CDR3 reads CASSLTRYNEQFF. The CDR3 coding sequence is TGTGCCAGCAGTCTGACTCGATACAATGAGCAGTTCTTC.

The CDR3 DNA reads TGTGCCAGCTCACCCCTCCGACAGAACCAAGAGACCCAGTACTTC. This encodes CASSPLRQNQETQYF. This chain uses TRBV18 with TRBJ2-5, with D perhaps matching TRBD1 (5 bases). Germline V lookup: CDR1 KGHSH, CDR2 LQKENI. V lost 3 bases, J lost 0 bases, and 11 bases lay in between. CDR3 length equals 15 residues.

This chain links TRBV15 with TRBJ2-7, with TRBD2 matching 10 bases. This CDR3 contains 15 residues. With V trimmed by 5 bases and J by 3 bases, 7 bases remained unmatched. CDR1 is LNHNV and CDR2 is YYDKDF in the germline V gene (reference sequence). The CDR3 loop reads CATSVGTSVIYEQYF. The CDR3 DNA sequence: TGTGCCACCAGCGTCGGGACTAGCGTAATCTACGAGCAGTACTTC. The full variable domain, in which reference TRBV15 and TRBJ2-7 provide the parts outside the CDR3, is DAMVIQNPRYQVTQFGKPVTLSCSQTLNHNVMYWYQQKSSQAPKLLFHYYDKDFNNEADTPDNFQSRRPNTSFCFLDIRSPGLGDTAMYLCATSVGTSVIYEQYFGPGTRLTVT.

The CDR3 protein is CASTTGGTGELFF. As DNA, the CDR3 is TGTGCCAGCACCACGGGGGGGACCGGGGAGCTGTTTTTT. The V gene is TRBV11-2, the J gene TRBJ2-2, with TRBD2 matching 8 bases. V trimming: 7 bases; J trimming: 5 bases; junction bases outside the gene matches: 3. The CDR3 runs 13 residues. The germline V gene has CDR1 SGHAT and CDR2 FQNNGV.

On this clone itself: The same CDR3 also results from other DNA sequences found in this sample. This chain joins TRBV30 and TRBJ1-6; 8 bases are a match to TRBD1. CDR1 is GTSNPN and CDR2 is SVGIG in the germline V gene (reference sequence). The length of the CDR3 is 13 residues. The DNA of the CDR3 is TGTGCAGGGGAGGGGACAGGCAATTCACCCCTCCACTTT. Translated: CAGEGTGNSPLHF.

The rearrangement links TRBV5-6 to TRBJ2-7, with D uncertain. The CDR3 runs to 15 residues. Germline values: CDR1 SGHDT, CDR2 YYEEEE. V shed 4 bases and J shed 3 bases, with 17 bases lying between them. The CDR3 sequence is CASSIKGLGNYEQYF. DNA for the CDR3: TGTGCCAGCAGCATTAAAGGGTTGGGTAACTACGAGCAGTACTTC.